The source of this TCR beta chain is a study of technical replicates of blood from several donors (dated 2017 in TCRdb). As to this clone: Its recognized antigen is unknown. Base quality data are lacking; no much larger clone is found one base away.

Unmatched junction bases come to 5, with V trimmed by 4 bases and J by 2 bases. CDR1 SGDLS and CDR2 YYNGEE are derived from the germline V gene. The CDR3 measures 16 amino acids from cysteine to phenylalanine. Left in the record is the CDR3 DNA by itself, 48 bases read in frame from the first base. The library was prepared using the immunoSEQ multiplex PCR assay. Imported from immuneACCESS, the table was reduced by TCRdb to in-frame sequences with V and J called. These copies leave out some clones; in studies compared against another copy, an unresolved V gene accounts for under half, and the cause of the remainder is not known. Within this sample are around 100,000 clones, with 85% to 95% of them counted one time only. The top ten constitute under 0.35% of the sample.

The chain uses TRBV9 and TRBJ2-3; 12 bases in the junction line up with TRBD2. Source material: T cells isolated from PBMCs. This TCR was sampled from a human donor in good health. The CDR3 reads CASSLRTSGTTDTQYF. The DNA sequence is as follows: TGTGCCAGCAGCCTCCGGACTAGCGGGACCACAGATACGCAGTATTTT.